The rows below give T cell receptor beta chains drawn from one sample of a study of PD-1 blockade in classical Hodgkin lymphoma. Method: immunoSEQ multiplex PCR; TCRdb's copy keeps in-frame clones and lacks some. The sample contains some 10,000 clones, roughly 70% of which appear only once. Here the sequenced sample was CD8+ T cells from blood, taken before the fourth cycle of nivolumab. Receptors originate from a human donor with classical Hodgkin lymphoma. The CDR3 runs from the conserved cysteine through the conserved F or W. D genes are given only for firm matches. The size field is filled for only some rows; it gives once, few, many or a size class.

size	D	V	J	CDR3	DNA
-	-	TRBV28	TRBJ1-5	CASSQNQPQHF	TGTGCCAGCAGTCAAAATCAGCCCCAGCATTTT
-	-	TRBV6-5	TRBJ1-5	CASSYGEAQPQHF	TGTGCCAGCAGTTACGGGGAAGCTCAGCCCCAGCATTTT
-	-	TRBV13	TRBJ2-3	CASSSFRGLTSTDTQYF	TGTGCCAGCAGCTCCTTTCGGGGACTGACTAGCACAGATACGCAGTATTTT
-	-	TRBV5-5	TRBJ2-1	CASSLGMGNEQFF	TGTGCCAGCAGCTTGGGCATGGGAAATGAGCAGTTCTTC
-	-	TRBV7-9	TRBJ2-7	CASSSTYEQYF	TGTGCCAGCAGCTCCACCTACGAGCAGTACTTC
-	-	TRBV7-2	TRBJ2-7	CASSQPPSYEQYF	TGTGCCAGCAGCCAACCACCTTCCTACGAGCAGTACTTC
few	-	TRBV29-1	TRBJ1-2	CSVEDWQRANYGYTF	TGCAGCGTTGAAGATTGGCAGCGCGCTAACTATGGCTACACCTTC
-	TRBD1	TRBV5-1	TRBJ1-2	CASSTSGTGGVDGYTF	TGCGCCAGCAGCACCTCCGGGACAGGGGGCGTAGATGGCTACACCTTC
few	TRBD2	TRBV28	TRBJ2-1	CASSLSPGTSGRARQFF	TGTGCCAGCAGTTTATCCCCCGGGACTAGCGGGAGGGCCCGGCAGTTCTTC
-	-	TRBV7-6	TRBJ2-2	CASSSDFGTGELFF	TGTGCCAGCAGCTCCGATTTCGGGACCGGGGAGCTGTTTTTT
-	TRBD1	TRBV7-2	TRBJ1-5	CASSLEVTGFGLAQHF	TGTGCCAGCAGCTTAGAGGTGACAGGGTTCGGTTTGGCCCAGCATTTT
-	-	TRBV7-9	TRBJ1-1	CASSHPIRGAQDDTEAFF	TGTGCCAGCAGTCATCCTATTCGGGGGGCTCAGGACGACACTGAAGCTTTCTTT
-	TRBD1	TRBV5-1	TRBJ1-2	CASSKRQGTYYGYTF	TGCGCCAGCAGCAAACGACAGGGAACTTACTATGGCTACACCTTC
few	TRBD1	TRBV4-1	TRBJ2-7	CASSQVATGGSYEQYF	TGCGCCAGCAGCCAAGTGGCGACAGGGGGCTCCTACGAGCAGTACTTC
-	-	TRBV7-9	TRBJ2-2	CASSPPGTGELFF	TGTGCCAGCAGCCCACCGGGAACCGGGGAGCTGTTTTTT
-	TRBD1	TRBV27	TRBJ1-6	CASRMTGGYSPLHF	TGTGCCAGCAGGATGACAGGGGGGTATTCACCCCTCCACTTT
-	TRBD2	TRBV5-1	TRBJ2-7	CASSLGAGAPYEQYF	TGCGCCAGCAGCTTGGGAGCGGGAGCCCCCTACGAGCAGTACTTC
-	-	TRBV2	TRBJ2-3	CAREGGSTDTQYF	TGTGCCAGAGAGGGGGGTAGTACAGATACGCAGTATTTT
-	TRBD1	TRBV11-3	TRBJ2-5	CASSFDRGYGMQETQYF	TGTGCCAGCAGCTTTGACAGGGGGTATGGGATGCAGGAGACCCAGTACTTC
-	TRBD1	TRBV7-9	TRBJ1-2	CASSQGVPWYGYTF	TGTGCCAGCAGCCAGGGGGTCCCCTGGTATGGCTACACCTTC
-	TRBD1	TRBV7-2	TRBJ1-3	CASSFYPTGASGNTIYF	TGTGCCAGCAGCTTCTACCCCACAGGGGCGTCCGGAAACACCATATATTTT
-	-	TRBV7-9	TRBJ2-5	CASRFQETQYF	TGTGCCAGCAGGTTTCAAGAGACCCAGTACTTC
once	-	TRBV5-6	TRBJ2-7	CASSSGYGFYEQYF	TGTGCCAGCAGCTCGGGGTACGGGTTCTACGAGCAGTACTTC
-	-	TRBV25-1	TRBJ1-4	CASSDGTRENEKLFF	TGTGCCAGCAGTGACGGGACCCGGGAGAATGAAAAACTGTTTTTT
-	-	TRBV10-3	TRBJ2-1	CAISPGPTNEQFF	TGTGCCATCAGCCCGGGACCCACCAATGAGCAGTTCTTC
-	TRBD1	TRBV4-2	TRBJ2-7	CASSPGTGFYEQYF	TGTGCCAGCAGCCCGGGGACAGGGTTCTACGAGCAGTACTTC
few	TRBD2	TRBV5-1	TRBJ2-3	CASSPTSGSADTQYF	TGCGCCAGCAGCCCGACTAGCGGGAGCGCAGATACGCAGTATTTT
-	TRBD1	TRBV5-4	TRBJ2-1	CASSLGQASYNEQFF	TGTGCCAGCAGCCTGGGACAGGCTTCCTACAATGAGCAGTTCTTC
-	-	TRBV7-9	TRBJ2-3	CASSLRRAPTDTQYF	TGTGCCAGCAGCTTAAGGAGGGCTCCCACAGATACGCAGTATTTT
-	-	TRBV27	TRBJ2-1	CASSLQEYNEQFF	TGTGCCAGCAGTTTACAGGAGTACAATGAGCAGTTCTTC
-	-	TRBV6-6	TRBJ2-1	CASTLRNEQFF	TGTGCCAGCACCCTCCGAAATGAGCAGTTCTTC
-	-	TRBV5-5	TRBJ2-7	CASSLEVGSYEQYF	TGTGCCAGCAGCTTGGAGGTGGGGAGCTACGAGCAGTACTTC
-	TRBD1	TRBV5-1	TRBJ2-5	CASSLWDSQETQYF	TGCGCCAGCAGCTTGTGGGACAGCCAAGAGACCCAGTACTTC
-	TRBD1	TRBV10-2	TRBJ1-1	CASRDRGEEAFF	TGCGCCAGCAGGGACAGGGGAGAGGAAGCTTTCTTT
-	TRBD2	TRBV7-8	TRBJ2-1	CASSSPGLAGGEGEQFF	TGTGCCAGCAGCTCCCCGGGACTAGCGGGGGGAGAGGGAGAGCAGTTCTTC
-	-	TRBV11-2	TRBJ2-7	CASSADWYEQYF	TGTGCCAGCAGCGCCGATTGGTACGAGCAGTACTTC
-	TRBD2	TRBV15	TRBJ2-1	CATSSAWGGLYNEQFF	TGTGCCACCAGCAGTGCCTGGGGGGGTCTCTACAATGAGCAGTTCTTC